A selection of T cell receptor beta chains follows, all from one sample in a study of blood T cell repertoires in COVID-19. Assay: immunoSEQ multiplex PCR; the TCRdb copy retains only in-frame clones and omits some. The repertoire holds around 300,000 clones, with about 90% as singletons. Input material: PBMCs or T cells enriched from blood (not recorded which). The receptors were sampled from a woman in her twenties or thirties who had recovered from COVID-19. Both conserved end residues are part of each CDR3. D genes are given only for firm matches. Some rows have no size entry. The others give once, few or many, or a class for an expanded clone.

j_call,v_call,d_call,clone_size,cdr3_aa,cdr3_nt
TRBJ2-3,TRBV18,NA,few,CASSPIVRGTRTDTQYF,TGTGCCAGCTCACCAATAGTCCGGGGGACTCGCACAGATACGCAGTATTTT
TRBJ1-6,TRBV2,NA,NA,CASSEGGRGYNSPLHF,TGTGCCAGCAGTGAAGGGGGAAGGGGGTATAATTCACCCCTCCACTTT
TRBJ1-2,TRBV15,NA,NA,CATSRGDADEDSTF,TGTGCCACCAGCAGAGGGGACGCGGATGAGGACAGCACCTTC
TRBJ1-2,TRBV6-5,NA,NA,CATTTPFRGYTF,TGTGCCACAACTACCCCTTTTCGCGGCTACACCTTC
TRBJ1-1,TRBV2,NA,NA,CASSQEENTEAFF,TGTGCCAGCAGCCAGGAAGAGAACACTGAAGCTTTCTTT
TRBJ2-3,TRBV11-2,NA,once,CASSLAAGDTQYF,TGTGCCAGCAGCTTAGCTGCGGGGGATACGCAGTATTTT
TRBJ2-5,TRBV6-2/TRBV6-3,NA,NA,CASSWPPSGQETQYF,TGTGCCAGCAGTTGGCCTCCAAGCGGGCAAGAGACCCAGTACTTC
TRBJ1-4,TRBV2,TRBD1,NA,CASTPMTGTRSTNEKLFF,TGTGCCAGCACCCCCATGACAGGGACGAGGTCAACTAATGAAAAACTGTTTTTT
TRBJ2-5,TRBV5-1,TRBD1,NA,CASSPDRGHQETQYF,TGCGCCAGCAGCCCGGACAGGGGACATCAAGAGACCCAGTACTTC
TRBJ1-5,TRBV15,TRBD1,NA,CATSRDSAGGQPQHF,TGTGCCACCAGCAGAGATTCGGCAGGGGGCCAGCCCCAGCATTTT
TRBJ1-6,TRBV11-3,NA,NA,CASSLGGVESPLHF,TGTGCCAGCAGCTTAGGAGGTGTCGAGTCACCCCTCCACTTT
TRBJ1-1,TRBV18,TRBD1,NA,CASSPSGTGSTEAFF,TGTGCCAGCTCCCCCTCCGGGACAGGGTCCACTGAAGCTTTCTTT
TRBJ2-1,TRBV3-1/TRBV3-2,NA,NA,CASSHQIGVSSYNEQFF,TGTGCCAGCAGCCATCAGATAGGGGTTTCCTCCTACAATGAGCAGTTCTTC
TRBJ2-3,TRBV7-2,NA,few,CASSSGPTDTQYF,TGTGCCAGCAGCTCCGGTCCGACAGATACGCAGTATTTT
TRBJ1-2,TRBV2,NA,NA,CASSNGGYGYTF,TGTGCCTCCTCCAACGGGGGCTATGGCTACACCTTC
TRBJ1-5,TRBV5-4,NA,NA,CASSLSGNQPQHF,TGTGCCAGCAGCTTGTCAGGGAATCAGCCCCAGCATTTT
TRBJ2-7,TRBV10-1,TRBD1,few,CASSESTGGICHEQYF,TGCGCCAGCAGTGAGTCGACAGGGGGCATCTGCCACGAGCAGTACTTC
TRBJ2-1,TRBV4-2,NA,NA,CASSPTRSSYNEQFF,TGTGCCAGCAGCCCTACTAGGAGCTCCTACAATGAGCAGTTCTTC
TRBJ1-2,TRBV12-3/TRBV12-4,NA,once,CASSFGGPYGYTF,TGTGCCAGCAGTTTCGGGGGACCCTATGGCTACACCTTC
TRBJ1-5,TRBV19,NA,NA,CASSTRRGDSNQPQHF,TGTGCCAGTAGTACGCGCAGGGGCGATAGCAATCAGCCCCAGCATTTT
TRBJ2-3,TRBV4-1,TRBD1,NA,CASSQDPGQGSTDTQYF,TGCGCCAGCAGCCAAGACCCCGGACAGGGAAGCACAGATACGCAGTATTTT
TRBJ1-4,TRBV30,NA,NA,CAWNEQSNEKLFF,TGTGCCTGGAATGAACAGAGTAATGAAAAACTGTTTTTT
TRBJ1-2,TRBV28,NA,NA,CASSLGRGISGYTF,TGTGCCAGCAGTTTAGGTAGGGGGATAAGTGGCTACACCTTC
TRBJ2-4,TRBV3-1/TRBV3-2,NA,once,CASSQEEKNIQYF,TGTGCCAGCAGCCAAGAAGAGAAAAACATTCAGTACTTC
TRBJ1-2,TRBV9,NA,NA,CASEGWPGVYGYTF,TGTGCCTCCGAGGGTTGGCCAGGAGTATATGGCTACACCTTC
TRBJ2-2,TRBV5-5,NA,NA,CASSWIFNRAGTGELFF,TGTGCCAGCAGCTGGATCTTTAACAGGGCAGGGACCGGGGAGCTGTTTTTT
TRBJ2-7,TRBV6-5,NA,NA,CASIVLGAWGKQYF,TGTGCCAGCATCGTCTTGGGGGCCTGGGGGAAGCAGTACTTC
TRBJ2-3,TRBV9,NA,NA,CASSVTGWVKYF,TGTGCCAGCAGCGTCACAGGGTGGGTAAAGTATTTT
TRBJ2-5,TRBV11-2,TRBD2,NA,CASSLVRGQETQYF,TGTGCCAGCAGCTTAGTGCGGGGGCAAGAGACCCAGTACTTC
TRBJ1-1,TRBV25-1,TRBD1,NA,CATLDRGNTEAFF,TGTGCCACGCTTGACAGGGGGAACACTGAAGCTTTCTTT
TRBJ2-2,TRBV5-1,NA,NA,CASSLLGGTGELFF,TGCGCCAGCAGCTTATTAGGGGGCACCGGGGAGCTGTTTTTT
TRBJ2-3,TRBV12-3/TRBV12-4,NA,NA,CASSSLPDTQYF,TGTGCCAGCAGTTCCCTCCCAGATACGCAGTATTTT
TRBJ1-1,TRBV30,NA,once,CAWDGLGANTEAFF,TGTGCCTGGGACGGACTAGGAGCGAACACTGAAGCTTTCTTT
TRBJ2-7,TRBV19,TRBD2,NA,CASSIVAGTYEQYF,TGTGCCAGTAGTATAGTAGCGGGGACCTACGAGCAGTACTTC
TRBJ2-7,TRBV6-2/TRBV6-3,NA,NA,CASSLTGPQFSYEQYF,TGTGCCAGCAGTCTCACTGGGCCTCAGTTCTCCTACGAGCAGTACTTC
TRBJ2-3,TRBV5-4,NA,NA,CASSLFYVGGTDTQYF,TGTGCCAGCAGCTTGTTTTATGTAGGGGGCACAGATACGCAGTATTTT
TRBJ1-2,TRBV21-1,NA,NA,CASTGMENYGYTF,TGTGCCAGCACAGGGATGGAGAACTATGGCTACACCTTC
TRBJ1-6,TRBV2,TRBD1,NA,CASSSGQGAPLHF,TGTGCCAGCAGTTCGGGACAGGGGGCACCCCTCCACTTT
TRBJ1-3,TRBV5-5,TRBD1,NA,CARGTGDSGNTIYF,TGTGCCCGCGGCACAGGGGACTCTGGAAACACCATATATTTT
TRBJ2-5,TRBV5-1,NA,once,CASSYIGSHLQETQYF,TGCGCCAGCAGTTACATAGGGAGTCACCTCCAAGAGACCCAGTACTTC
TRBJ1-5,TRBV19,TRBD1,NA,CASTRQSGQGRSNQPQHF,TGTGCCAGTACCCGTCAGTCCGGACAGGGCCGAAGCAATCAGCCCCAGCATTTT
TRBJ1-6,TRBV7-9,NA,few,CASSINDNSPLHF,TGTGCCAGCAGCATTAATGATAATTCACCCCTCCACTTT
TRBJ1-2,TRBV7-9,NA,NA,CASSLAREGYTF,TGTGCCAGCAGCTTAGCTCGAGAGGGCTACACCTTC
TRBJ1-5,TRBV7-9,NA,NA,CASSLSGEGYSNQPQHF,TGTGCCAGCAGCTTGTCAGGGGAAGGATATAGCAATCAGCCCCAGCATTTT
TRBJ2-5,TRBV5-1,TRBD2,NA,CASSPGTSEETQYF,TGCGCCAGCAGCCCCGGGACTAGTGAAGAGACCCAGTACTTC
TRBJ2-3,TRBV5-4,NA,NA,CASSLAGERTDTQYF,TGTGCCAGCAGCTTGGCCGGTGAGCGCACAGATACGCAGTATTTT
TRBJ2-5,TRBV7-2,TRBD2,NA,CASSLGGRKETQYF,TGTGCCAGCAGCCTCGGCGGGAGAAAAGAGACCCAGTACTTC
TRBJ1-1,TRBV5-1,NA,NA,CASSLRQGRGRTEAFF,TGCGCCAGCAGCTTGAGGCAGGGGCGTGGGAGAACTGAAGCTTTCTTT
TRBJ2-3,TRBV5-1,NA,NA,CASSLGQGSDTQYF,TGCGCCAGCAGCTTGGGTCAGGGGTCAGATACGCAGTATTTT
TRBJ2-2,TRBV29-1,NA,NA,CSVEQGPGELFF,TGCAGCGTAGAACAGGGTCCCGGGGAGCTGTTTTTT
TRBJ1-1,TRBV9,NA,NA,CASSVVGSNTEAFF,TGTGCCAGCAGCGTAGTGGGCAGTAACACTGAAGCTTTCTTT
TRBJ2-1,TRBV5-1,TRBD2,NA,CASSSRGGTGEQFF,TGCGCCAGCAGCTCTCGCGGGGGGACGGGTGAGCAGTTCTTC
TRBJ1-5,TRBV5-1,NA,NA,CASSLGSGGSNQPQHF,TGCGCCAGCAGCTTGGGTTCGGGGGGAAGCAATCAGCCCCAGCATTTT
TRBJ1-5,TRBV19,TRBD1,NA,CASSNPRQGGGQPQHF,TGTGCCAGTAGTAACCCCAGACAGGGGGGGGGTCAGCCCCAGCATTTT
TRBJ1-2,TRBV5-1,NA,once,CASSRGTAQAGYGYTF,TGCGCCAGCAGCAGGGGGACGGCCCAGGCTGGCTATGGCTACACCTTC
TRBJ2-5,TRBV19,NA,NA,CASSRGTGGETQYF,TGTGCCAGTAGTAGAGGTACAGGCGGAGAGACCCAGTACTTC
TRBJ1-3,TRBV7-9,NA,NA,CASSLTGKSGNTIYF,TGTGCCAGCAGCTTAACAGGGAAGTCTGGAAACACCATATATTTT
TRBJ1-6,TRBV7-3,NA,NA,CASSVHSTGSPLHF,TGTGCCAGCAGCGTTCACTCCACGGGATCACCCCTCCACTTT
TRBJ2-2,TRBV4-3,NA,NA,CASSQEPTGSAPGELFF,TGCGCCAGCAGCCAAGAGCCGACCGGGTCAGCCCCCGGGGAGCTGTTTTTT
TRBJ2-5,TRBV5-4,TRBD1,NA,CASSPGTGGETQYF,TGTGCCAGCAGCCCCGGGACAGGTGGAGAGACCCAGTACTTC